This is a list of T cell receptor beta chains from one sample in a study of blood T cell repertoires in COVID-19. Some clones are missing from TCRdb's copy, which holds only in-frame ones; the method was immunoSEQ multiplex PCR. The data show about 85,000 clones, about 90% seen once. Sample: peripheral blood. The receptors stem from a woman of 80 years or more with active or convalescent COVID-19. The CDR3 runs from the conserved cysteine through the conserved F or W. Fields, in order: CDR3 DNA, CDR3 protein, CDR3 length, clone size, D gene, V gene, J gene. The D gene is left open where the match is weak. Clone size, where shown, is once, few, many, or a class for clones that have expanded.

cdr3_nt: TGCCGAACGGGTCGCTTAACTACCGGGGAGCTGTTTTTT
cdr3_aa: CRTGRLTTGELFF
cdr3_length: 13
clone_size: -
d_call: -
v_call: TRBV28
j_call: TRBJ2-2

cdr3_nt: TGTGCCACCAGTGGGGGCCGGCAATCGAACACCGGGGAGCTGTTTTTT
cdr3_aa: CATSGGRQSNTGELFF
cdr3_length: 16
clone_size: -
d_call: -
v_call: TRBV24-1
j_call: TRBJ2-2

cdr3_nt: TGTGCCAGCTCACCTATCCGCGGGGAGCTGTTTTTT
cdr3_aa: CASSPIRGELFF
cdr3_length: 12
clone_size: once
d_call: -
v_call: TRBV18
j_call: TRBJ2-2

cdr3_nt: TGCAGTGCTAGTTCAGGTGGTAGCTATGGCTACACCTTC
cdr3_aa: CSASSGGSYGYTF
cdr3_length: 13
clone_size: -
d_call: -
v_call: TRBV20-1
j_call: TRBJ1-2

cdr3_nt: TGTGCCAGCGCGAACACAGGGGCCTACGAGCAGTACTTC
cdr3_aa: CASANTGAYEQYF
cdr3_length: 13
clone_size: -
d_call: TRBD1
v_call: TRBV3-1/TRBV3-2
j_call: TRBJ2-7

cdr3_nt: TGTGCCAGCAGCCGGTACAATGAGCAGTTCTTC
cdr3_aa: CASSRYNEQFF
cdr3_length: 11
clone_size: -
d_call: -
v_call: TRBV12-3/TRBV12-4
j_call: TRBJ2-1

cdr3_nt: TGTGCCAGTAGTATAGGGAGGACCACAGATACGCAGTATTTT
cdr3_aa: CASSIGRTTDTQYF
cdr3_length: 14
clone_size: -
d_call: -
v_call: TRBV19
j_call: TRBJ2-3

cdr3_nt: TGTGCCAGCAGCAATACCGGGACTAGCGGGAGTCTCCCCTACAATGAGCAGTTCTTC
cdr3_aa: CASSNTGTSGSLPYNEQFF
cdr3_length: 19
clone_size: -
d_call: TRBD2
v_call: TRBV7-3
j_call: TRBJ2-1

cdr3_nt: TGCAGTGCCCCCTTCGATACGCAGTATTTT
cdr3_aa: CSAPFDTQYF
cdr3_length: 10
clone_size: -
d_call: -
v_call: TRBV20-1
j_call: TRBJ2-3

cdr3_nt: TGTGCCAGCAGCCCTTGGACAGGGGCGGGCAGTGAGCAGTTCTTC
cdr3_aa: CASSPWTGAGSEQFF
cdr3_length: 15
clone_size: -
d_call: TRBD1
v_call: TRBV7-9
j_call: TRBJ2-1

cdr3_nt: TGTGCCAGCAGCAGAGCCAGGGGTGGGAACACTGAAGCTTTCTTT
cdr3_aa: CASSRARGGNTEAFF
cdr3_length: 15
clone_size: -
d_call: -
v_call: TRBV28
j_call: TRBJ1-1

cdr3_nt: TGTGCCACCAGTTCCGGGGGGCAGGGCACTGAAGCTTTCTTT
cdr3_aa: CATSSGGQGTEAFF
cdr3_length: 14
clone_size: -
d_call: -
v_call: TRBV24-1
j_call: TRBJ1-1

cdr3_nt: TGTGCCAGCAGCCTGGGACAGGGTGTTGGCTACACCTTC
cdr3_aa: CASSLGQGVGYTF
cdr3_length: 13
clone_size: -
d_call: TRBD1
v_call: TRBV2
j_call: TRBJ1-2

cdr3_nt: TGTGCCAGCAGCTTGGACGGTCAGCGGGGCTACGAGCAGTACTTC
cdr3_aa: CASSLDGQRGYEQYF
cdr3_length: 15
clone_size: -
d_call: TRBD2
v_call: TRBV5-5
j_call: TRBJ2-7

cdr3_nt: TGTGCCAGCAGTGAACGACGGGATGAGGCCCAGCATTTT
cdr3_aa: CASSERRDEAQHF
cdr3_length: 13
clone_size: -
d_call: -
v_call: TRBV2
j_call: TRBJ1-5

cdr3_nt: TGTGCCAGCAGCTTGGACAGGGGAAGCTCTGGAAACACCATATATTTT
cdr3_aa: CASSLDRGSSGNTIYF
cdr3_length: 16
clone_size: -
d_call: TRBD1
v_call: TRBV5-4
j_call: TRBJ1-3

cdr3_nt: TGTGCCAGCAACGACAGGGGGCCGAGTCAGCCCCAGCATTTT
cdr3_aa: CASNDRGPSQPQHF
cdr3_length: 14
clone_size: -
d_call: TRBD1
v_call: TRBV2
j_call: TRBJ1-5

cdr3_nt: TGTGCCAGCAGCCACCCCGACAGCAATAATGAAAAACTGTTTTTT
cdr3_aa: CASSHPDSNNEKLFF
cdr3_length: 15
clone_size: -
d_call: -
v_call: TRBV7-9
j_call: TRBJ1-4

cdr3_nt: TGTGCCAGCAGCTTATTACAGGGGGTTTACAATGAGCAGTTCTTC
cdr3_aa: CASSLLQGVYNEQFF
cdr3_length: 15
clone_size: -
d_call: TRBD1
v_call: TRBV7-6
j_call: TRBJ2-1

cdr3_nt: TGTGCCAGCAGTCGAGGGGGAGACGAGCAGTACTTC
cdr3_aa: CASSRGGDEQYF
cdr3_length: 12
clone_size: -
d_call: -
v_call: TRBV5-4
j_call: TRBJ2-7

cdr3_nt: TGTGCCAGCAGTTTAAGGCGGGCAAGAGGCTTCTCCTACGAGCAGTACTTC
cdr3_aa: CASSLRRARGFSYEQYF
cdr3_length: 17
clone_size: -
d_call: -
v_call: TRBV27
j_call: TRBJ2-7

cdr3_nt: TGTGCCAGCAGCTTCGGAGGGTACACAGATACGCAGTATTTT
cdr3_aa: CASSFGGYTDTQYF
cdr3_length: 14
clone_size: -
d_call: -
v_call: TRBV7-9
j_call: TRBJ2-3

cdr3_nt: TGTGCCAGCAGCTTACGCGGGGGGACTAGCGGATCCTACGAGCAGTACTTC
cdr3_aa: CASSLRGGTSGSYEQYF
cdr3_length: 17
clone_size: -
d_call: TRBD2
v_call: TRBV7-2
j_call: TRBJ2-7

cdr3_nt: TGTGCCAGCACCACCCTAGGGACAGGAGGGAATTCACCCCTCCACTTT
cdr3_aa: CASTTLGTGGNSPLHF
cdr3_length: 16
clone_size: -
d_call: TRBD1
v_call: TRBV2
j_call: TRBJ1-6

cdr3_nt: TGTGCCAGCACCTCAGCGGGTACTTTCTATGGCTACACCTTC
cdr3_aa: CASTSAGTFYGYTF
cdr3_length: 14
clone_size: -
d_call: -
v_call: TRBV25-1
j_call: TRBJ1-2

cdr3_nt: TGCGCCAGCAGCCAGTATATACAGGGAGGGGAGACCCAGTACTTC
cdr3_aa: CASSQYIQGGETQYF
cdr3_length: 15
clone_size: -
d_call: -
v_call: TRBV5-1
j_call: TRBJ2-5